This passage covers 3 T cell receptor beta chains from one sample sequenced in a study of blood T cell repertoires in COVID-19. Clones were read by immunoSEQ multiplex PCR, and TCRdb kept only the in-frame ones, dropping some. The data contain roughly 170,000 clones, approximately 80% of them singletons. The sample consisted of PBMCs or T cells enriched from blood (not recorded which). These receptors were taken from a man aged 45-65 years who had recovered from COVID-19.

The rearrangement links TRBV29-1 to TRBJ2-7, with 7 bases fitting TRBD2. Losses at the gene ends were 0 bases for V and 5 bases for J; bases not matched to a gene: 10. The CDR3 has 15 amino acids. Germline CDR1 and CDR2: SQVTM and ANQGSEA. Here the CDR3 DNA reads TGCAGCGTTGAAGATCGGGAGGAGGGGATGGACGAGCAGTACTTC. This codes for CSVEDREEGMDEQYF.

The CDR3 bases are TGTGCCAGCAGCTTAGGACAGGGGTTCAATCAGCCCCAGCATTTT. It translates to CASSLGQGFNQPQHF. The chain recombines TRBV7-8 with TRBJ1-5; 8 bases are a match to TRBD1. The CDR3 runs 15 residues. The germline CDR1 and CDR2 sequences are SGHVS and FQNEAQ. After removal of 1 base from V and 3 bases from J, the junction contained 2 bases not matched to a gene. The variable domain in full, with the rest retrieved from reference TRBV7-8 and TRBJ1-5, is GAGVSQSPRYKVAKRGQDVALRCDPISGHVSLFWYQQALGQGPEFLTYFQNEAQLDKSGLPSDRFFAERPEGSVSTLKIQRTQQEDSAVYLCASSLGQGFNQPQHFGDGTRLSIL.

The chain is built from TRBV29-1 and TRBJ2-5, with D tentatively TRBD1 (6 bases). The CDR3 has 13 residues. Trimming stripped 3 bases from V and 6 bases from J, with 14 bases between. The germline CDR1 and CDR2 sequences are SQVTM and ANQGSEA. The CDR3 nucleotides are TGCAGCGTTGACGGGGTCAGGGGAAAGACCCAGTACTTC. The encoded protein is CSVDGVRGKTQYF. Combining the CDR3 with reference TRBV29-1 and TRBJ2-5 gives the whole variable domain SAVISQKPSRDICQRGTSLTIQCQVDSQVTMMFWYRQQPGQSLTLIATANQGSEATYESGFVIDKFPISRPNLTFSTLTVSNMSPEDSSIYLCSVDGVRGKTQYFGPGTRLLVL.